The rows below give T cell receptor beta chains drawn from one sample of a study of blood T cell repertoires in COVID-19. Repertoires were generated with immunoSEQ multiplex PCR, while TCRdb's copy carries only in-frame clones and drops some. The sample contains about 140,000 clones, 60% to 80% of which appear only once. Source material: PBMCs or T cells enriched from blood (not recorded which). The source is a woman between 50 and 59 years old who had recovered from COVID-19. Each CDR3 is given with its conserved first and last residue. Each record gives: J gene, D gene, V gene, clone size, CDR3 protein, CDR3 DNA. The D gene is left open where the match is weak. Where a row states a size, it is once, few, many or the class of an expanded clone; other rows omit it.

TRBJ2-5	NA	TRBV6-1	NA	CASSDLTGMGETQYF	TGTGCCAGCAGTGACCTCACAGGGATGGGGGAGACCCAGTACTTC
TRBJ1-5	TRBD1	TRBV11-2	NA	CASSSGTGSTSQHF	TGTGCCAGCAGCTCTGGGACAGGGTCAACGTCCCAGCATTTT
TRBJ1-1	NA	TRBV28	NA	CASSFGAGTEAFF	TGTGCCAGCAGTTTTGGCGCAGGGACTGAAGCTTTCTTT
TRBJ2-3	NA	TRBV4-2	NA	CASSQETPGGLMEDTQYF	TGTGCCAGCAGCCAAGAGACCCCCGGAGGACTAATGGAAGATACGCAGTATTTT
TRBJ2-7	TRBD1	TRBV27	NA	CASSPRDRRSYEQYF	TGTGCCAGCAGTCCGCGGGACAGGAGATCCTACGAGCAGTACTTC
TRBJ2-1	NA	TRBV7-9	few	CASRDGLGTRDEQFF	TGTGCCAGCAGGGACGGACTGGGGACTCGGGATGAGCAGTTCTTC
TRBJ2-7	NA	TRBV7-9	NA	CASSSGFYEQYF	TGTGCCAGCAGTTCGGGATTCTACGAGCAGTACTTC
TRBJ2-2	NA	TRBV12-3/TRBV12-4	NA	CASRPGAGELFF	TGTGCCAGCAGGCCCGGGGCCGGGGAGCTGTTTTTT
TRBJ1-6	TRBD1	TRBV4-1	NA	CASSQGTGGSPLHF	TGCGCCAGCAGCCAAGGTACAGGGGGTTCACCCCTCCACTTT
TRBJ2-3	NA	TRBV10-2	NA	CASRGAGNTDTQYF	TGCGCCAGCAGAGGGGCGGGAAACACAGATACGCAGTATTTT
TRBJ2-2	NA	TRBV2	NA	CASSEERNTGELFF	TGTGCCAGCAGCGAGGAGCGCAACACCGGGGAGCTGTTTTTT
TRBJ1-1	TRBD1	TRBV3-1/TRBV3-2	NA	CASSPSQDRLNTEAFF	TGTGCCAGCAGCCCCTCCCAGGACAGGCTGAACACTGAAGCTTTCTTT
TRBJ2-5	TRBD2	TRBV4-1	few	CASSQVGTSWETQYF	TGCGCCAGCAGCCAAGTTGGGACTAGCTGGGAGACCCAGTACTTC
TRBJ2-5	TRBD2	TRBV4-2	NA	CASSPTQLAGGRETQYF	TGTGCCAGCAGCCCAACCCAACTAGCGGGGGGTAGGGAGACCCAGTACTTC
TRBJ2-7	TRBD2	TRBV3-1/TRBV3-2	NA	CASSQAGSGKSYEQYF	TGTGCCAGCAGCCAAGCTGGGAGCGGGAAGTCCTACGAGCAGTACTTC
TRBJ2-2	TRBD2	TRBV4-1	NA	CASSQAGGNTGELFF	TGCGCCAGCAGCCAAGCGGGAGGGAACACCGGGGAGCTGTTTTTT
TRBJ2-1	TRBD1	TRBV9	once	CASSEGQGKAYEQFF	TGTGCCAGCAGCGAGGGACAGGGAAAGGCCTATGAGCAGTTCTTC
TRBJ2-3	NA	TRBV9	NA	CASSSRAGAYTDTQYF	TGTGCCAGCAGCTCCCGCGCGGGGGCCTACACAGATACGCAGTATTTT
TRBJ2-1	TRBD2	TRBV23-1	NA	CASSQSSGRGYNEQFF	TGCGCCAGCAGTCAATCTAGCGGGAGAGGATACAATGAGCAGTTCTTC
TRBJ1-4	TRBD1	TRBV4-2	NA	CASSRDSLNEKLFF	TGTGCCAGCAGCCGGGACAGTCTTAATGAAAAACTGTTTTTT
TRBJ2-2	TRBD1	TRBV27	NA	CASSLFPGGAPGELFF	TGTGCCAGCAGTTTATTCCCAGGGGGCGCCCCCGGGGAGCTGTTTTTT
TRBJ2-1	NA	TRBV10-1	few	CASSAGHGYNEQFF	TGCGCCAGCAGTGCAGGACACGGCTACAATGAGCAGTTCTTC
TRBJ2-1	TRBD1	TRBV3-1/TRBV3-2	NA	CASSPTGKGNEQFF	TGTGCCAGCAGCCCGACAGGGAAGGGCAATGAGCAGTTCTTC
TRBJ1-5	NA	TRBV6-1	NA	CASSELGGQPQHF	TGTGCCAGCAGTGAATTAGGGGGTCAGCCCCAGCATTTT
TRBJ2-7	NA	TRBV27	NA	CASSLGTNLLYEQYF	TGTGCCAGCAGCCTGGGGACAAACCTTCTCTACGAGCAGTACTTC